Shown below are 16 T cell receptor beta chains from a single sample sequenced in a study of T cell responses to AZD1222 COVID-19 vaccine. TCRdb's table, derived via immunoSEQ multiplex PCR, lists solely in-frame clones and lacks some. The sample lists 120,000 to 150,000 clones; around 89% were seen once. Sequenced here: peripheral blood, sampled 28 days after the second AZD1222 dose. All receptors derive from an adult who received the AZD1222 COVID-19 vaccine.

The V and J genes are TRBV29-1 and TRBJ2-1, with D perhaps given as TRBD1 or TRBD2 (6 bases each). Germline CDR1 SQVTM, CDR2 ANQGSEA. This CDR3 contains 14 residues. DNA of the CDR3: TGCACTTTAAGCCGCAGGGGACTGGACAATGAGCAGTTCTTC. Translation: CTLSRRGLDNEQFF.

The V and J genes are TRBV3-1 (or the pseudogene TRBV3-2) and TRBJ2-1; D gene ambiguous. This CDR3 is built from 12 residues. Germline lookup yields CDR1 LGHDT and CDR2 YNNKEL (reference sequence). V was shortened by 2 bases and J by 6 bases, with 5 bases between the two germline ends. CDR3 bases: TGTGCCAGCAGCCAATGGGCCAATGAGCAGTTCTTC. As protein: CASSQWANEQFF.

For the CDR3, the DNA is TGTGCCAGTAGTACCTCGGGACAGAGCTATGGCTACACCTTC. Encoded protein: CASSTSGQSYGYTF. The chain combines TRBV19 with TRBJ1-2; TRBD1 agrees at 7 bases. The CDR3 contains 14 residues. V lost 4 bases and J lost 4; bases outside the gene matches: 6. CDR1 and CDR2 from the germline V gene are LNHDA and SQIVND (reference sequence).

V and J are TRBV7-6 and TRBJ2-3; 10 bases align to TRBD2. Looked up from germline, CDR1 is SGHVS and CDR2 is FNYEAQ. V dropped 0 bases and J dropped 6; count of bases not matched to a gene: 6. This CDR3 has 16 amino acids. CDR3 amino acids: CASSLAGLAVGDTQYF. CDR3 DNA sequence: TGTGCCAGCAGCTTAGCCGGACTAGCGGTGGGGGATACGCAGTATTTT. Variable domain in full (rest from reference TRBV7-6 and TRBJ2-3): GAGVSQSPRYKVTKRGQDVALRCDPISGHVSLYWYRQALGQGPEFLTYFNYEAQQDKSGLPNDRFSAERPEGSISTLTIQRTEQRDSAMYRCASSLAGLAVGDTQYFGPGTRLTVL.

This chain joins TRBV28 and TRBJ1-4, with TRBD1 matching over 7 bases. The V gene's germline CDR1 is MDHEN and CDR2 SYDVKM. V was pared by 4 bases and J by 0 bases, with 8 bases of the junction left unmatched. This CDR3 has 17 residues. The CDR3 protein is CASSSPGQLATNEKLFF. CDR3 bases: TGTGCCAGCAGTTCCCCGGGACAGCTAGCAACTAATGAAAAACTGTTTTTT.

The V call is TRBV7-6, the J call TRBJ2-7, with 8 positions matching TRBD1. After removal of 3 bases from V and 6 bases from J, the junction contained 13 bases not matched to a gene. Germline V gives CDR1 SGHVS, CDR2 FNYEAQ. The CDR3 has 16 amino acids. CDR3 in amino acids: CASSLGPPGQGGEQYF. Written as DNA, the CDR3 is TGTGCCAGCAGCTTGGGACCCCCCGGACAGGGAGGCGAGCAGTACTTC.

The chain uses TRBV5-4 and TRBJ2-7, with TRBD2 identical over 8 bases. CDR3 length equals 14 residues. Germline-derived CDR1 and CDR2 are SGHNT and YYREEE (reference sequence). V was pared by 4 bases and J by 0 bases, with 3 bases of the junction left unmatched. In DNA, the CDR3 is TGTGCCAGCAGCCGGGGGGGTAGCTCCTACGAGCAGTACTTC. Protein: CASSRGGSSYEQYF.

V usage is TRBV7-2 and J usage is TRBJ2-7; TRBD1 matches at 7 bases. This CDR3 comprises 13 residues. V trimming: 3 bases; J trimming: 3 bases; junction bases outside the gene matches: 2. Per the germline V gene, CDR1 is SGHTA and CDR2 is FQGNSA. The CDR3 DNA sequence: TGTGCCAGCAGCTTCAACAGGGGCTACGAGCAGTACTTC. Encoded protein: CASSFNRGYEQYF.

The chain joins TRBV29-1 to TRBJ1-4; D not resolved. The CDR3 spans 17 residues. Trimming removed 5 bases at V and 7 bases at J, with 26 bases between. Germline V gives CDR1 SQVTM, CDR2 ANQGSEA. The CDR3 protein is CSVSYGDTVRQIEKLFF. DNA of the CDR3: TGCAGCGTTAGTTATGGCGACACAGTGCGCCAAATTGAAAAACTGTTTTTT. Full variable domain (remainder filled in from reference TRBV29-1 and TRBJ1-4): SAVISQKPSRDICQRGTSLTIQCQVDSQVTMMFWYRQQPGQSLTLIATANQGSEATYESGFVIDKFPISRPNLTFSTLTVSNMSPEDSSIYLCSVSYGDTVRQIEKLFFGSGTQLSVL.

The chain has TRBV18 and TRBJ1-1; D not resolved. The CDR3 loop spans 13 amino acids. V was shortened by 3 bases and J by 1 base, with 6 bases between the two germline ends. In germline, CDR1 is KGHSH, CDR2 LQKENI. The CDR3 here is CASSPSKNTEAFF. The CDR3 region has the DNA TGTGCCAGCTCACCCTCAAAGAACACTGAAGCTTTCTTT.

V and J are TRBV19 and TRBJ2-5; possible D gene TRBD1, 6 bases. The CDR3 is 16 amino acids. Germline-derived CDR1 and CDR2 are LNHDA and SQIVND (reference sequence). With 6 bases removed from V and 2 bases from J, the gap between germline ends came to 19 bases. The CDR3, as DNA: TGTGCCAGTAGCAAAACCGGGACAAAGTTTCAAGAGACCCAGTACTTC. It codes for CASSKTGTKFQETQYF.

The chain carries TRBV28 and TRBJ1-1; D unresolved. Germline CDR1 and CDR2: MDHEN and SYDVKM. The CDR3 has 12 residues. V lost 7 bases, J lost 6 bases, and 12 bases lay in between. The CDR3 region is CASISQVPEAFF. CDR3 DNA: TGTGCCAGCATTTCTCAGGTTCCTGAAGCTTTCTTT.

CDR3 coding DNA: TGTGCCAGCAGCTTCGATGCGGGAACAGGGACTATCCGGGGGACCCAGTACTTC. Residues: CASSFDAGTGTIRGTQYF. The chain links TRBV5-6 to TRBJ2-5, with a weak D call TRBD2 (7 bases). The CDR3 loop spans 18 amino acids. Germline CDR1 and CDR2: SGHDT and YYEEEE. Trimming left V 2 bases short and J 7 bases short, with 27 bases between. Full variable domain (remainder filled in from reference TRBV5-6 and TRBJ2-5): DAGVTQSPTHLIKTRGQQVTLRCSPKSGHDTVSWYQQALGQGPQFIFQYYEEEERQRGNFPDRFSGHQFPNYSSELNVNALLLGDSALYLCASSFDAGTGTIRGTQYFGPGTRLLVL.

V is TRBV9 and J is TRBJ2-5; D not resolved. The germline V and J ends were trimmed by 6 bases and 5 bases, with 17 bases remaining between them. Germline lookup yields CDR1 SGDLS and CDR2 YYNGEE. The CDR3 extends over 14 amino acids. The CDR3 here is CASNPSASLETQYF. The CDR3 DNA sequence: TGTGCCAGCAACCCTTCGGCTAGTCTGGAGACCCAGTACTTC.

The chain links TRBV20-1 to TRBJ2-5; a weak D match, TRBD2 (5 bases). This CDR3 is built from 15 residues. Per the germline V gene, CDR1 is DFQATT and CDR2 is SNEGSKA (reference sequence). Deletions cut 3 bases from V and 0 bases from J, with 14 bases between. The CDR3 is CSASTRAQNQETQYF. Written as DNA, the CDR3 is TGCAGTGCTAGTACGCGGGCCCAAAACCAAGAGACCCAGTACTTC.

The chain couples TRBV21-1 to TRBJ1-5; no check of the table's D call, TRBD1, against the DNA was made. TRBV21-1 is shown as a pseudogene. CDR3 length equals 15 residues. CDR3 loop: CASSNHRGPGQPQHF. CDR3 nucleotide sequence: TGTGCCAGCAGCAACCACAGGGGGCCGGGACAGCCCCAGCATTTT.